This TCR beta chain was recovered during a study of T cells in localized non-small cell lung cancer. Study observations and caveats: Out of the top 100 tumor clones, a median roughly 52 were seen in adjacent lung. Owing to sequencing of a solitary tumor region, heterogeneity cannot be discounted.

A remark on this clone: Its antigen is unknown.

Produced via immunoSEQ multiplex PCR; TCRdb's table is partial and in-frame only. The table has around 20,000 clones, about 91% seen once; the top ten hold around 2.5%. Looked up from germline, CDR1 is MGHRA and CDR2 is YSYEKL. Between the trimmed V and J ends, which lost 0 bases and 6 bases, there was a span of 17 bases. The CDR3 runs to 16 residues. J is TRBJ1-1 and V is TRBV4-1, with D perhaps matching TRBD1 (6 bases). This specimen consisted of peripheral blood, obtained before any cancer treatment. This sequence originates from a woman aged 40-69 years with stage I lung adenocarcinoma. CDR3 DNA: TGCGCCAGCAGCCAAGAAGAACAGGGCGAGTACTCTGAAGCTTTCTTT. Protein product: CASSQEEQGEYSEAFF.